This is a list of T cell receptor beta chains from one sample in a study of control samples from healthy donors and cancer patients. The table came from immunoSEQ multiplex PCR; TCRdb's copy has only in-frame clones and leaves some out. The repertoire has 200,000 to 250,000 clones, about 94% of them found once; the top ten carry approximately 1.5%. The source material was blood. Source of these receptors: a man in his fifties in good health. Both conserved end residues are part of each CDR3. A D gene is named only where the DNA matches it firmly. Size is stated for part of the rows, as once, few or many counts, or as a class when the clone is expanded.

>TRBV28|TRBJ2-4|once|TRBD1
CATSPLGQGGVIQYF
TGTGCCACCAGCCCACTGGGACAGGGTGGGGTCATTCAGTACTTC
>TRBV28|TRBJ2-5|NA|TRBD2
CASSVGRETQYF
TGTGCCAGCAGTGTCGGGAGGGAGACCCAGTACTTC
>TRBV9|TRBJ2-3|NA|NA
CASSVGTDTQYF
TGTGCCAGCAGCGTAGGTACAGATACGCAGTATTTT
>TRBV28|TRBJ1-6|NA|TRBD1
CASSPGQNSPLHF
TGTGCCAGCAGTCCGGGACAGAATTCACCCCTCCACTTT
>TRBV7-2|TRBJ2-3|NA|NA
CASSGQQGLRADTQYF
TGTGCCAGCAGCGGCCAACAGGGTTTAAGGGCAGATACGCAGTATTTT
>TRBV7-2|TRBJ2-7|NA|NA
CASSWPSSYEQYF
TGTGCCAGCAGCTGGCCCAGCTCCTACGAGCAGTACTTC
>TRBV2|TRBJ2-1|NA|NA
CASSVQGGSSYNEQFF
TGTGCCAGCAGTGTCCAAGGGGGGAGCTCCTACAATGAGCAGTTCTTC
>TRBV28|TRBJ1-2|NA|TRBD1
CASIYRGTARYGYTF
TGTGCCAGCATCTATCGAGGGACAGCCCGCTATGGCTACACCTTC
>TRBV5-8|TRBJ1-5|NA|NA
CASSLVSGGNQPQHF
TGTGCCAGCAGCTTGGTCTCAGGGGGCAATCAGCCCCAGCATTTT
>TRBV28|TRBJ1-1|once|NA
CASSSPLDGRAFF
TGTGCCAGCAGTTCACCTCTTGACGGTCGGGCTTTCTTT
>TRBV3-1/TRBV3-2|TRBJ1-2|once|NA
CASSQVGGIGYTF
TGTGCCAGCAGCCAAGTGGGAGGAATCGGCTACACCTTC
>TRBV6-1|TRBJ1-1|NA|NA
CASSDPGQMNTEAFF
TGTGCCAGCAGTGATCCGGGACAAATGAACACTGAAGCTTTCTTT
>TRBV29-1|TRBJ1-1|NA|NA
CSVAEGTNTEAFF
TGCAGCGTTGCGGAAGGGACTAACACTGAAGCTTTCTTT
>TRBV10-3|TRBJ1-3|NA|NA
CAISRETGWGNTIYF
TGTGCCATCAGTCGAGAGACGGGGTGGGGAAACACCATATATTTT
>TRBV20-1|TRBJ2-1|NA|NA
CSATANNEQFF
TGCAGTGCGACGGCTAACAATGAGCAGTTCTTC
>TRBV7-9|TRBJ2-5|NA|TRBD1
CASSLNRGETQYF
TGTGCCAGCAGCTTAAACAGGGGAGAGACCCAGTACTTC
>TRBV5-8|TRBJ2-1|once|TRBD1
CASSWGQVLLNEQFF
TGTGCCAGCAGCTGGGGACAGGTTTTACTCAATGAGCAGTTCTTC
>TRBV5-5|TRBJ2-6|NA|TRBD1
CASSGTGPGANVLTF
TGTGCCAGCAGCGGGACAGGGCCCGGGGCCAACGTCCTGACTTTC
>TRBV7-9|TRBJ1-1|NA|NA
CASSFTGPAEAFF
TGTGCCAGCAGCTTCACAGGGCCCGCTGAAGCTTTCTTT
>TRBV29-1|TRBJ1-2|once|NA
CSVEGDNYGYTF
TGCAGCGTTGAGGGGGATAACTATGGCTACACCTTC
>TRBV6-2/TRBV6-3|TRBJ1-1|NA|TRBD1
CASSPGQEYTEAFF
TGTGCCAGCAGCCCCGGACAGGAATACACTGAAGCTTTCTTT
>TRBV6-6|TRBJ2-7|NA|TRBD2
CASAGDLLTYEQYF
TGTGCCAGCGCGGGGGACCTACTTACCTACGAGCAGTACTTC
>TRBV18|TRBJ1-5|NA|TRBD1
CASSKQGASQPQHF
TGTGCCAGCTCAAAACAGGGGGCAAGTCAGCCCCAGCATTTT